The 11 T cell receptor beta chains given below trace back to one sample, sequenced in a study of Graves' ophthalmopathy and Graves' hyperthyroidism. The sequenced template was RNA, covering the TCR beta CDR3 region. First-round RT-PCR used HTBI primers; second-round multiplex PCR followed. Each CDR3 protein gets one entry after TCRdb re-called the multiplex PCR reads with MiXCR. The sample yields 600,000 to 700,000 distinct CDR3 sequences, about two fifths seen once. The specimen was peripheral blood. The receptor set was obtained from an adult man with Graves' ophthalmopathy.

In its sample, this clonotype was seen many times. J is TRBJ2-7 and V is TRBV3-1, with 7 positions matching TRBD1. Germline lookup yields CDR1 LGHDT and CDR2 YNNKEL (reference sequence). With V trimmed by 4 bases and J by 5 bases, 11 bases remained unmatched. The CDR3 has 15 residues. CDR3 sequence reads: CASSPRWTGSHEQYF. The DNA for the CDR3 is TGTGCCAGCAGCCCCCGATGGACAGGTAGCCACGAGCAGTACTTC.

The V gene is TRBV9, the J gene TRBJ2-5; possibly TRBD1 for D (6 bases). V was cut by 0 bases and J by 4 bases, with 19 bases left in between. CDR3 length: 17 residues. Germline loops: CDR1 SGDLS, CDR2 YYNGEE. The chain's CDR3 is CASSVDGGETTRETQYF. Here the CDR3 DNA reads TGTGCCAGCAGCGTAGATGGGGGCGAGACCACCCGAGAGACCCAGTACTTC.

About this clonotype itself: Compared with germline, one end of the junction differs, possibly owing to a read error. The chain joins TRBV12-3 or TRBV12-4 to TRBJ1-1; the D gene is possibly TRBD1 (6 bases). The CDR3 totals 15 residues. The CDR3 bases are TGTGCCAGTAGTTTAGGGGGATCTGGGAACACTGAAGCTTTCTTT. Translated: CASSLGGSGNTEAFF.

This clonotype was found many times. V and J are TRBV20-1 and TRBJ2-5; D is undetermined. Germline CDR1 and CDR2: DFQATT and SNEGSKA (reference sequence). The CDR3 consists of 11 residues. Trimming removed 1 base at V and 4 bases at J, with 4 bases between. The CDR3 is CSARGGETQYF. The CDR3 DNA reads TGCAGTGCTAGAGGGGGAGAGACCCAGTACTTC.

This clonotype has a count of ten or more. The CDR3 nucleotides read TGTGCCAGCAGCTCGGCCTGGGGACAGGGGCTCGGCCAAGAGACCCAGTACTTC. This gives the protein CASSSAWGQGLGQETQYF. The V call is TRBV7-9, the J call TRBJ2-5; 10 positions match TRBD1. Germline CDR1 is SEHNR and CDR2 is FQNEAQ (reference sequence). The CDR3 length is 18 residues. After removal of 4 bases from V and 1 base from J, the junction contained 12 bases not matched to a gene.

This clonotype was seen a single time. This chain joins TRBV19 and TRBJ2-7; 7 bases match TRBD1. Germline values: CDR1 LNHDA, CDR2 SQIVND (reference sequence). With 1 base clipped from V and 3 bases from J, the junction kept 15 bases outside the gene matches. The CDR3 totals 18 residues. Here the CDR3 reads CASSIGPGQPATLYEQYF. In DNA form, the CDR3 reads TGTGCCAGTAGTATAGGACCGGGACAGCCCGCAACGCTCTACGAGCAGTACTTC. Supplemented by reference TRBV19 and TRBJ2-7, the full variable domain reads DGGITQSPKYLFRKEGQNVTLSCEQNLNHDAMYWYRQDPGQGLRLIYYSQIVNDFQKGDIAEGYSVSREKKESFPLTVTSAQKNPTAFYLCASSIGPGQPATLYEQYFGPGTRLTVT.

Many counts were recorded for this clonotype. V is TRBV20-1 and J is TRBJ1-6, with D hard to call. Deletions cut 5 bases from V and 7 bases from J, with 12 bases between. This CDR3 has 13 residues. The V gene's germline CDR1 is DFQATT and CDR2 SNEGSKA (reference sequence). The DNA for the CDR3 is TGCAGTGCTTCACCGGGAACCAATTCACCCCTCCACTTT. It yields the protein CSASPGTNSPLHF.

V gene TRBV19 combines with J gene TRBJ1-4, with D perhaps matching TRBD1 (5 bases). The CDR3 runs to 15 residues. Germline V gene data show CDR1 as LNHDA and CDR2 as SQIVND (reference sequence). V dropped 7 bases and J dropped 3 bases, with 15 bases sitting between them. The CDR3 loop is CASKEGSEANEKLFF. The CDR3 DNA is TGTGCCAGTAAGGAGGGGTCGGAAGCTAATGAAAAACTGTTTTTT.

This clonotype has at least ten counts. This chain links TRBV12-3 or TRBV12-4 with TRBJ1-1; D is uncertain. V was pared by 4 bases and J by 4 bases, with 10 bases between. The length of the CDR3 is 13 residues. This CDR3 is CASSYERATEAFF. DNA of the CDR3: TGTGCCAGCAGTTACGAGAGAGCCACTGAAGCTTTCTTT.

The V gene is TRBV6-5, the J gene TRBJ1-1, with 12 bases identical to TRBD1. The germline gives CDR1 MNHEY, CDR2 SVGAGI. The CDR3 has 15 amino acids. J gave up 10 bases and V 3 bases, and 9 bases lay outside the gene matches. CDR3 nucleotides: TGTGCCAGCAGTTATTCCGGGACAGGGGGCACGGGAGCTTTCTTT. It encodes CASSYSGTGGTGAFF.

Regarding this clonotype: A read error may account for a junction end that differs from germline. This chain uses TRBV7-9 with TRBJ2-3; D is uncertain. The germline CDR1 and CDR2 sequences are SEHNR and FQNEAQ (reference sequence). This CDR3 comprises 18 residues. In nucleotides, the CDR3 is TGTGCCACCAGCATCCCAAGCGTTGTGGGTGAGAGCACAGATACGCAGTATTTT. Protein product: CATSIPSVVGESTDTQYF.